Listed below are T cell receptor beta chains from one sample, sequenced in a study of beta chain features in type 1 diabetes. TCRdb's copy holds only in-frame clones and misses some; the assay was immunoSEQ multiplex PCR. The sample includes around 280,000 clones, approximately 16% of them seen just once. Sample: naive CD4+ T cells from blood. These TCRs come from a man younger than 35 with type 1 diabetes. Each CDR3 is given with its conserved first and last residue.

CDR3aa: CAISESRQPTDTQYF; j_gene: TRBJ2-3; len: 15; v_gene: TRBV10-3
CDR3aa: CASSFQGGGQETQYF; j_gene: TRBJ2-5; len: 15; v_gene: TRBV19
CDR3aa: CASSIPERGKLFF; j_gene: TRBJ1-4; len: 13; v_gene: TRBV19
CDR3aa: CASSVGLAGTVDNEQFF; j_gene: TRBJ2-1; len: 17; v_gene: TRBV9
CDR3aa: CASSQAGATNEKLFF; j_gene: TRBJ1-4; len: 15; v_gene: TRBV5-1
CDR3aa: CASSFGQSEAFF; j_gene: TRBJ1-1; len: 12; v_gene: TRBV7-2
CDR3aa: CAWSRRGIAKNIQYF; j_gene: TRBJ2-4; len: 15; v_gene: TRBV30
CDR3aa: CTSSPRLGVGDGYTF; j_gene: TRBJ1-2; len: 15; v_gene: TRBV1
CDR3aa: CASSGIRQGGLAGGSYEQYF; j_gene: TRBJ2-7; len: 20; v_gene: TRBV6-1
CDR3aa: CASRGSSGVGSSYEQYF; j_gene: TRBJ2-7; len: 17; v_gene: TRBV2
CDR3aa: CASSWTGTNEQYF; j_gene: TRBJ2-7; len: 13; v_gene: TRBV5-4
CDR3aa: CASSLLQGGRETQYF; j_gene: TRBJ2-5; len: 15; v_gene: TRBV5-6
CDR3aa: CASSLRAGGESTYEQYF; j_gene: TRBJ2-7; len: 17; v_gene: TRBV5-1
CDR3aa: CASSPLTGTGAYEQYF; j_gene: TRBJ2-7; len: 16; v_gene: TRBV18
CDR3aa: CASSPKTSGAYGEQFF; j_gene: TRBJ2-1; len: 16; v_gene: TRBV11-2
CDR3aa: CASSQRTSESTDTQYF; j_gene: TRBJ2-3; len: 16; v_gene: TRBV14
CDR3aa: CASSYSGGPLTEQYF; j_gene: TRBJ2-7; len: 15; v_gene: TRBV13
CDR3aa: CASSLAMTGRIPYEQYF; j_gene: TRBJ2-7; len: 17; v_gene: TRBV7-2
CDR3aa: CASSPRTYTDTQYF; j_gene: TRBJ2-3; len: 14; v_gene: TRBV9
CDR3aa: CAIQLAKNIQYF; j_gene: TRBJ2-4; len: 12; v_gene: TRBV6-4
CDR3aa: CASSARTGAYEQYF; j_gene: TRBJ2-7; len: 14; v_gene: TRBV9
CDR3aa: CASSPWTGGDSGANVLTF; j_gene: TRBJ2-6; len: 18; v_gene: TRBV9
CDR3aa: CASRPGLASQETQYF; j_gene: TRBJ2-5; len: 15; v_gene: TRBV5-4
CDR3aa: CAWGVRGRVGAFF; j_gene: TRBJ1-1; len: 13; v_gene: TRBV30
CDR3aa: CASSLAPTVYTDTQYF; j_gene: TRBJ2-3; len: 16; v_gene: TRBV5-1
CDR3aa: CAWSEGGAFPLYEQYF; j_gene: TRBJ2-7; len: 16; v_gene: TRBV30
CDR3aa: CAWSRASGSISYNEQFF; j_gene: TRBJ2-1; len: 17; v_gene: TRBV30
CDR3aa: CASSLVLGRTDTQYF; j_gene: TRBJ2-3; len: 15; v_gene: TRBV7-9
CDR3aa: CASGDTNTEAFF; j_gene: TRBJ1-1; len: 12; v_gene: TRBV5-1
CDR3aa: CASSKQAYEQYF; j_gene: TRBJ2-7; len: 12; v_gene: TRBV7-9
CDR3aa: CASSRGQINYGYTF; j_gene: TRBJ1-2; len: 14; v_gene: TRBV7-9
CDR3aa: CASSWGQNYGYTF; j_gene: TRBJ1-2; len: 13; v_gene: TRBV28
CDR3aa: CASRRTGEETQYF; j_gene: TRBJ2-5; len: 13; v_gene: TRBV6-5
CDR3aa: CASSNRSLQGQTLTDTQYF; j_gene: TRBJ2-3; len: 19; v_gene: TRBV21-1
CDR3aa: CASSPDRASPLHF; j_gene: TRBJ1-6; len: 13; v_gene: TRBV5-8
CDR3aa: CASSNREGTEAFF; j_gene: TRBJ1-1; len: 13; v_gene: TRBV9
CDR3aa: CASRDSGGSTGELFF; j_gene: TRBJ2-2; len: 15; v_gene: TRBV5-4
CDR3aa: CASSVTGQGTYEQYF; j_gene: TRBJ2-7; len: 15; v_gene: TRBV14
CDR3aa: CAWTSGAADTQYF; j_gene: TRBJ2-3; len: 13; v_gene: TRBV30
CDR3aa: CASHLGQYYEQYF; j_gene: TRBJ2-7; len: 13; v_gene: TRBV21-1